This T cell receptor beta chain was obtained from a study of neoadjuvant nivolumab and ipilimumab in lung cancer. The CDR3 spans 15 residues. Germline values: CDR1 SGHDT, CDR2 YYEEEE. Trimming shortened V by 3 bases and J by 5 bases, and 17 bases separated the two germline ends. Produced via immunoSEQ multiplex PCR; TCRdb's table is partial and in-frame only. The sample records 30,000 to 35,000 clones, under 95% being singletons. The sequence was collected from an adult with non-small cell lung cancer. Material: peripheral blood, obtained after neoadjuvant nivolumab, alone or with ipilimumab, at or shortly before surgery. The gene calls are TRBV5-6 and TRBJ1-2; D is unclear. CDR3 protein: CASSSLGPGSYGYTF. Here the CDR3 DNA reads TGTGCCAGCAGCTCCCTCGGACCCGGAAGTTATGGCTACACCTTC.